Each of the 3 T cell receptor beta chains below was sequenced from the same sample in a study of T cell responses to AZD1222 COVID-19 vaccine. The table came from immunoSEQ multiplex PCR; TCRdb's copy has only in-frame clones and leaves some out. The table includes about 92,000 clones, about 91% detected once. The specimen was peripheral blood, collected on day 0 of AZD1222 vaccination. The receptors stem from an adult in good health.

The gene calls are TRBV14 and TRBJ1-5; TRBD1 aligns across 7 bases. The CDR3 runs 15 residues. Germline trimming cut 2 bases from V and 4 bases from J; bases unmatched to any gene: 5. Looked up from germline, CDR1 is SGHDN and CDR2 is FVKESK. Here the CDR3 reads CASSQFRDSNQPQHF. CDR3 DNA sequence: TGTGCCAGCAGCCAATTTCGGGACAGTAATCAGCCCCAGCATTTT.

The chain joins TRBV30 to TRBJ1-5, with TRBD1 identical over 8 bases. J lost 5 bases, V lost 0 bases, and 3 bases had no gene match. The length of the CDR3 is 14 residues. Germline V lookup: CDR1 GTSNPN, CDR2 SVGIG (reference sequence). In DNA, the CDR3 is TGTGCCTGGAGTGTCCGGACAGGGCATCAGCCCCAGCATTTT. It yields the protein CAWSVRTGHQPQHF.

V usage is TRBV9 and J usage is TRBJ1-6; a weak D match, TRBD1 (6 bases). The CDR3 loop spans 17 amino acids. Germline-derived CDR1 and CDR2 are SGDLS and YYNGEE. V shed 3 bases and J shed 6 bases, with 19 bases lying between them. This chain's CDR3 is CASSERGGRSGNSPLHF. In DNA form, the CDR3 reads TGTGCCAGCAGCGAAAGAGGGGGGCGCAGTGGTAATTCACCCCTCCACTTT.